This passage covers 19 T cell receptor beta chains from one sample sequenced in a study of response to subunit inactivated influenza vaccine. A single record per CDR3 protein comes from TCRdb applying MiXCR to the RT-PCR reads. The table records fewer than 750,000 distinct CDR3 sequences, about 15% of them present only once. The specimen comprised PBMCs from blood, sampled approximately 13 days after vaccination. These receptors were collected from a man in his fifties or sixties who received an inactivated influenza vaccine.

This chain's CDR3 is CSAPGPVTSGSQETQYF. The CDR3 DNA reads as TGCAGTGCCCCCGGCCCCGTGACTAGCGGAAGCCAAGAGACCCAGTACTTC. The rearrangement uses TRBV20-1 and TRBJ2-5; 9 positions match TRBD2. The CDR3 consists of 17 residues. After removal of 6 bases from V and 1 base from J, the junction contained 15 bases not matched to a gene. Looked up from germline, CDR1 is DFQATT and CDR2 is SNEGSKA (reference sequence).

This clonotype has only a few counts. The CDR3 nucleotides are TGCGCCAGCAGCTCCGCCGGGACAAACTACAATGAGCAGTTCTTC. It is translated as CASSSAGTNYNEQFF. The rearrangement joins TRBV5-1 to TRBJ2-1; TRBD1 is a possible D gene (6 bases). This CDR3 has 15 residues. In germline, CDR1 is SGHRS, CDR2 YFSETQ. Trimming took off 3 bases at V and 3 bases at J, with 13 bases between the two ends.

This clonotype was picked up a small number of times. The chain uses TRBV7-2 and TRBJ2-1, with no clear D. This CDR3 comprises 14 residues. Deletions cut 5 bases from V and 6 bases from J, with 14 bases between. The V gene's germline CDR1 is SGHTA and CDR2 FQGNSA. CDR3 DNA sequence: TGTGCCAGCAGCGGACGGCAAGGGATCAATGAGCAGTTCTTC. Protein product: CASSGRQGINEQFF.

This clonotype was observed a handful of times. V and J are TRBV6-5 and TRBJ1-5; 7 bases agree with TRBD1. The CDR3 is 14 residues long. Losses at the gene ends were 4 bases for V and 3 bases for J; bases not matched to a gene: 3. CDR1 MNHEY and CDR2 SVGAGI come from the germline V gene. CDR3 amino acids: CASSSGQHNQPQHF. CDR3 DNA sequence: TGTGCCAGCAGTTCGGGACAGCACAATCAGCCCCAGCATTTT.

The genes are TRBV6-5 and TRBJ2-6; possibly TRBD1 for D (6 bases). Between the trimmed V and J ends, which lost 2 bases and 1 base, there was a span of 18 bases. In germline, CDR1 is MNHEY, CDR2 SVGAGI. The CDR3 is 19 amino acids. For the CDR3, the DNA is TGTGCCAGCAGTTACCAGGGCCAGGGGCCCCTTTCTGGGGCCAACGTCCTGACTTTC. It translates to CASSYQGQGPLSGANVLTF.

The chain is built from TRBV6-2 or TRBV6-3 and TRBJ2-7; 10 bases line up with TRBD2. The CDR3 spans 14 residues. Looked up from germline, CDR1 is MNHEY and CDR2 is SVGEGT. The ends lost 6 bases at V and 2 bases at J; junction bases unmatched: 4. For the CDR3, the DNA is TGTGCCAGCAGAGAGAGCGGGAGGGCCTACGAGCAGTACTTC. It yields the protein CASRESGRAYEQYF.

The rearrangement joins TRBV19 to TRBJ2-1, with D uncertain. The CDR3 extends over 14 amino acids. V was cut by 6 bases and J by 1 base, with 10 bases left in between. Germline CDR1 is LNHDA and CDR2 is SQIVND (reference sequence). The CDR3 reads CASRKKASYNEQFF. Written as DNA, the CDR3 is TGTGCCAGTAGAAAGAAGGCTTCCTACAATGAGCAGTTCTTC.

This clonotype appeared a few times. This chain connects TRBV7-2 to TRBJ2-5; D remains unclear. This CDR3 is 15 amino acids long. V lost 5 bases and J 4 bases, leaving 17 bases between the germline ends. Germline-derived CDR1 and CDR2 are SGHTA and FQGNSA. The CDR3 DNA is TGTGCCAGCAGCCAAATCAAGAGGTTTGCAGAGACCCAGTACTTC. This sequence encodes CASSQIKRFAETQYF.

J is TRBJ2-6 and V is TRBV3-1; D unclear. The CDR3 consists of 15 residues. The germline V gene encodes CDR1 LGHDT and CDR2 YNNKEL (reference sequence). Trimming removed 1 base from V and 0 bases from J, with 4 bases in between. The DNA for the CDR3 is TGTGCCAGCAGCCAAGGAGTCTCTGGGGCCAACGTCCTGACTTTC. Translation: CASSQGVSGANVLTF.

This chain uses TRBV12-3 or TRBV12-4 with TRBJ1-4; 8 nucleotides align to TRBD1. The CDR3 extends over 13 amino acids. V dropped 8 bases and J dropped 7; count of bases not matched to a gene: 6. The CDR3 DNA reads as TGTGCCAGCGCGGACAGGGTGATTGAAAAACTGTTTTTT. Protein sequence: CASADRVIEKLFF.

This clonotype appeared a few times. The chain employs TRBV21-1 and TRBJ2-5; whether TRBD2, the table's D call, matches the DNA was not checked. TRBV21-1 is deemed a pseudogene. The CDR3 totals 12 residues. In DNA form, the CDR3 reads TGTGCCAGGGCTAGCGGGAGGGAGACCCAGTACTTC. Amino acid sequence: CARASGRETQYF.

This clonotype has only a few counts. The V gene is TRBV28, the J gene TRBJ2-1; 7 positions match TRBD2. This CDR3 is built from 16 residues. V shed 6 bases, J shed 4 bases, and the junction held 12 bases outside the gene matches. Germline V gene lookup returns CDR1 MDHEN and CDR2 SYDVKM. In nucleotides, the CDR3 is TGTGCCAGCAGCCCCGAAGGAACTAGCGTATACAATGAGCAGTTCTTC. Its translation is CASSPEGTSVYNEQFF.

This sequence joins TRBV7-2 and TRBJ2-1; no reliable D call. CDR1 and CDR2 (germline): SGHTA, FQGNSA. This CDR3 is 14 amino acids long. V was shortened by 0 bases and J by 5 bases, with 8 bases between the two germline ends. CDR3 nucleotide sequence: TGTGCCAGCAGCTTAGCGACCGGAAACAATGAGCAGTTCTTC. The encoded protein is CASSLATGNNEQFF.

V usage is TRBV28 and J usage is TRBJ2-7; 8 bases are a match to TRBD1. Per the germline V gene, CDR1 is MDHEN and CDR2 is SYDVKM. V was pared by 3 bases and J by 5 bases, with 6 bases of the junction left unmatched. This CDR3 is built from 14 residues. In nucleotides, the CDR3 is TGTGCCAGCAGTTTTCCGGACAGGGACCACGAGCAGTACTTC. Translation: CASSFPDRDHEQYF.

This clonotype was detected ten times or more. This rearrangement joins TRBV29-1 to TRBJ2-1; 12 bases agree with TRBD2. Germline V gene sequence: CDR1 SQVTM, CDR2 ANQGSEA. The V segment lost 8 bases and the J segment 5 bases; nucleotides outside the gene matches: 7. The CDR3 has 14 amino acids. The CDR3 loop is CSYSRLAGDNEQFF. CDR3 DNA: TGCAGCTATTCGAGACTAGCGGGGGACAATGAGCAGTTCTTC.

This clonotype was observed a few times. J is TRBJ2-3 and V is TRBV12-3 or TRBV12-4; the D gene is possibly TRBD2 (6 bases). V lost 4 bases and J lost 3, with 14 bases in between. The CDR3 is 15 residues long. CDR3 DNA sequence: TGTGCCAGCAGTTCCGCAACCGGGGGTACAGATACGCAGTATTTT. It is translated as CASSSATGGTDTQYF.

In this sample, this clonotype turned up a few times. This chain links TRBV6-2 or TRBV6-3 with TRBJ2-5; D is undetermined. Trimming took 6 bases from V and 0 from J, leaving 11 bases between them. The CDR3 has 14 residues. Germline V gene lookup returns CDR1 MNHEY and CDR2 SVGEGT. The CDR3 DNA is TGTGCCAGCAGCCCCGGTGGAAACCAAGAGACCCAGTACTTC. Its protein product is CASSPGGNQETQYF.

This clonotype showed up just a few times. CDR3 in DNA: TGCAGTGCAAACCGGGACTTTTACACCGGGGAGCTGTTTTTT. Its translation: CSANRDFYTGELFF. V usage is TRBV20-1 and J usage is TRBJ2-2; maybe TRBD2 (6 bases). This CDR3 region has 14 residues. Trimming left V 6 bases short and J 3 bases short, with 14 bases between. Germline values: CDR1 DFQATT, CDR2 SNEGSKA (reference sequence).

Only a few counts were recorded for this clonotype. The chain has TRBV11-2 and TRBJ2-5, with 13 bases matching TRBD2. The CDR3 extends over 16 amino acids. V trimming: 3 bases; J trimming: 2 bases; junction bases outside the gene matches: 3. Germline assignment: CDR1 SGHAT and CDR2 FQNNGV. The CDR3 nucleotides are TGTGCCAGCAGCTTCGGACTAGCGGGGGCTCAAGAGACCCAGTACTTC. Translation: CASSFGLAGAQETQYF.